A selection of T cell receptor beta chains follows, all from one sample in a study of CD8 T cells in ankylosing spondylitis. Via MiXCR, TCRdb re-called the 5' RACE reads, giving one row per CDR3 protein. Of some 150,000 distinct CDR3 sequences in the sample, approximately 10% are singletons; the top ten hold roughly 4.3%. Sequencing used blood, either unsorted or a sorted T cell fraction (not recorded which). The origin of the receptors is a female donor with ankylosing spondylitis or in good health (not recorded which). The CDR3 runs from the conserved cysteine through the conserved F or W. D genes are given only for firm matches. Clone size is not always given. Where it is, it says once, few, many or a class for expanded clones.

>14|TRBJ1-2|many|TRBV28|-
TGTGCCAGCAGTTCCGGGTCAGACTCGGATGGCTACACCTTC
CASSSGSDSDGYTF
>13|TRBJ2-2|many|TRBV5-6|-
TGTGCCAGCAGCTTGAAAGGTAGCGGGGAGCTGTTTTTT
CASSLKGSGELFF
>13|TRBJ2-5|many|TRBV5-1|-
TGCGCCAGCAAGCCCACTGTGAAAGAGACCCAGTACTTC
CASKPTVKETQYF
>13|TRBJ1-2|-|TRBV5-1|-
TGCGCCAGCAGCTTCGACTTAACGGATGGCTACACCTTC
CASSFDLTDGYTF
>11|TRBJ1-5|many|TRBV20-1|TRBD1
TGCAGTGCTAGGACAGGGAATATCGAGGGTTTT
CSARTGNIEGF
>12|TRBJ1-5|many|TRBV7-9|-
TGTGCCAGCAGCCAAGGGGTGACTTCCCAGCATTTT
CASSQGVTSQHF
>16|TRBJ1-1|many|TRBV19|TRBD1
TGTGCCAGTAGTATGTGGGCAGGGGGCGTTGGGACTGAAGCTTTCTTT
CASSMWAGGVGTEAFF
>14|TRBJ2-7|many|TRBV6-1|-
TGTGCCAGCACCGAGAGGGGGGTAATCCACGAGCAGTACTTC
CASTERGVIHEQYF
>14|TRBJ2-1|many|TRBV5-1|TRBD2
TGCGCCAGCAGCTTGATAGCGGGGTCCAATGAGCAGTTCTTC
CASSLIAGSNEQFF
>12|TRBJ1-2|many|TRBV29-1|-
TGCAGCGTTGACGGCAGTCCCTATGGCTACACCTTC
CSVDGSPYGYTF
>16|TRBJ2-3|few|TRBV11-2|-
TGTGCCACCGGCCAAAGAACCGCTAGCGGCACAGATACGCAGTATTTT
CATGQRTASGTDTQYF
>13|TRBJ1-2|many|TRBV28|-
TGTGCCAGCAGCTCAATGGGTACATATGGCTACACCTTC
CASSSMGTYGYTF
>13|TRBJ1-4|many|TRBV12-3/TRBV12-4|TRBD1
TGTGCCAGCAGTCCGAGGGACAGTGAAAAACTGTTTTTT
CASSPRDSEKLFF
>13|TRBJ2-3|many|TRBV10-2|-
TGCGCCAGCATGGGGGTAGGTGGGGATACGCAGTATTTT
CASMGVGGDTQYF
>13|TRBJ2-7|-|TRBV7-9|-
TGTGCCAGCAGCTTAAAGGGTGTCGACGAGCAGTACTTC
CASSLKGVDEQYF
>15|TRBJ2-1|many|TRBV18|-
TGTGCCAGCTCACCATTCGTAACGGATCAGGATGAGCAGTTCTTC
CASSPFVTDQDEQFF
>12|TRBJ1-6|many|TRBV25-1|-
TGTGCCAGCACGCAGGCTACCACACCCCTCCACTTT
CASTQATTPLHF
>14|TRBJ2-2|once|TRBV6-5|-
TGTGCCAGCCATACAGGTTTTATGTCCGGGGAGCTGTTTTTT
CASHTGFMSGELFF
>15|TRBJ1-5|many|TRBV2|-
TGTGCCAGCAGTGGGGGCAGGGCGGGCAATCAGCCCCAGCATTTT
CASSGGRAGNQPQHF
>16|TRBJ2-4|many|TRBV6-1|TRBD2
TGTGCCAGCAGTACACGTCTAGCGGTAGCCAAAAACATTCAGTACTTC
CASSTRLAVAKNIQYF
>17|TRBJ2-1|many|TRBV11-1|-
TGTGCCAGCAGCATAAACGGCCAGACAGGAACCTACAATGAGCAGTTCTTC
CASSINGQTGTYNEQFF
>16|TRBJ2-2|many|TRBV25-1|-
TGTGCCAGCAGTGAATCGGGATTCTCCAACACCGGGGAGCTGTTTTTT
CASSESGFSNTGELFF
>16|TRBJ2-1|-|TRBV28|TRBD2
TGTGCCAGCAGCCCAGCCGGACTAGCGGGGGGGAATGAGCAGTTCTTC
CASSPAGLAGGNEQFF
>14|TRBJ1-4|many|TRBV20-1|-
TGCAGTGCTAGAGACCGGGGTGGGAATGAAAAACTGTTTTTT
CSARDRGGNEKLFF
>15|TRBJ2-7|-|TRBV28|-
TGTGCCAGCAGACTAGGAGGGGGGGATTCCTACGAGCAGTACTTC
CASRLGGGDSYEQYF
>13|TRBJ1-1|many|TRBV24-1|-
TGTGCCACCAGGTCGGCTGGGGGCACTGAAGCTTTCTTT
CATRSAGGTEAFF